Presented here are 14 T cell receptor beta chains from one specimen sequenced in a study of cytomegalovirus exposure and HLA in healthy donors. Primers for the PCR totalled 60 Vbeta and 13 Jbeta. Clones were read by immunoSEQ multiplex PCR, and TCRdb kept only the in-frame ones, dropping some. The sample includes some 130,000 clones, roughly 10% of them seen just once. Sequences were obtained from PBMCs. The source is a man between 45 and 60 years old in good health and CMV-seronegative.

The chain carries TRBV19 and TRBJ2-7, with D possibly TRBD2 on 5 matching bases. V shed 5 bases and J shed 1 base, with 12 bases lying between them. The CDR3 consists of 14 residues. Germline V gene sequence: CDR1 LNHDA, CDR2 SQIVND (reference sequence). This CDR3 reads CASSPRGGSYEQYF. As DNA, the CDR3 is TGTGCCAGTAGTCCAAGAGGCGGGTCCTACGAGCAGTACTTC.

The sample holds a few counts of this clone. This chain uses TRBV27 with TRBJ2-7; TRBD2 matches at 9 bases. The CDR3 has 14 amino acids. Germline trimming cut 4 bases from V and 2 bases from J; bases unmatched to any gene: 3. Germline lookup yields CDR1 MNHEY and CDR2 SMNVEV (reference sequence). CDR3 amino acids: CASSWAGGPYEQYF. Here the CDR3 DNA reads TGTGCCAGCAGTTGGGCGGGAGGGCCCTACGAGCAGTACTTC.

A few counts support this clone. The chain is built from TRBV7-3 and TRBJ2-1, with 12 bases matching TRBD2. This CDR3 region has 16 residues. CDR1 SGHTA and CDR2 FQGTGA come from the germline V gene. V lost 1 base to trimming and J lost 8 bases; unmatched junction nucleotides: 6. The CDR3 nucleotides are TGTGCCAGCAGCTTAAGGCCTAGCGGGGGGGCGGATGAGCAGTTCTTC. Protein: CASSLRPSGGADEQFF.

This chain links TRBV6-1 with TRBJ1-1; D is undetermined. V lost 4 bases to trimming and J lost 1 base, with 4 bases between them. Germline CDR1 MNHNS, CDR2 SASEGT. CDR3 size: 12 residues. This CDR3 reads CASSVQNTEAFF. CDR3 DNA sequence: TGTGCCAGCAGTGTACAGAACACTGAAGCTTTCTTT.

The chain uses TRBV9 and TRBJ1-1; D gene ambiguous. Germline-derived CDR1 and CDR2 are SGDLS and YYNGEE. The length of the CDR3 is 12 residues. V was pared by 5 bases and J by 5 bases, with 10 bases between. As DNA, the CDR3 is TGTGCCAGCAGGCATCCGGGGACTGAAGCTTTCTTT. Protein: CASRHPGTEAFF.

The chain is built from TRBV29-1 and TRBJ2-6; the D is unclear. CDR3 length: 14 amino acids. Germline V gene data show CDR1 as SQVTM and CDR2 as ANQGSEA. Deletions cut 3 bases from V and 4 bases from J, with 10 bases between. CDR3 region: CSVETAYGANVLTF. CDR3 in DNA: TGCAGCGTTGAGACTGCTTACGGGGCCAACGTCCTGACTTTC.

This clone was seen a few times. The V call is TRBV7-9, the J call TRBJ2-6; TRBD2 aligns across 7 bases. The V gene end was trimmed by 1 base and the J gene end by 2 bases; junction bases not matched to a gene: 2. CDR3 length: 16 amino acids. Germline values: CDR1 SEHNR, CDR2 FQNEAQ (reference sequence). The CDR3 nucleotides are TGTGCCAGCAGCTTAGGAGGGACTACTGGGGCCAACGTCCTGACTTTC. This translates into CASSLGGTTGANVLTF. Full variable domain (missing parts from reference TRBV7-9 and TRBJ2-6): DTGVSQNPRHKITKRGQNVTFRCDPISEHNRLYWYRQTLGQGPEFLTYFQNEAQLEKSRLLSDRFSAERPKGSFSTLEIQRTEQGDSAMYLCASSLGGTTGANVLTFGAGSRLTVL.

The rearrangement links TRBV7-8 to TRBJ2-5; perhaps TRBD2 as D (7 bases). The CDR3 spans 14 residues. Germline loops: CDR1 SGHVS, CDR2 FQNEAQ. Trimming stripped 4 bases from V and 5 bases from J, with 14 bases between. The CDR3 region is CASSYLGGAETQYF. CDR3 nucleotide sequence: TGTGCCAGCAGCTATTTGGGGGGGGCGGAGACCCAGTACTTC.

The table lists this clone with a few counts. The gene calls are TRBV7-2 and TRBJ1-1; a weak D match, TRBD1 (5 bases). Germline loops: CDR1 SGHTA, CDR2 FQGNSA. V was pared by 5 bases and J by 2 bases, with 9 bases between. This CDR3 is built from 13 residues. As DNA, the CDR3 is TGTGCCAGCAGCCGACAGAGAAACACTGAAGCTTTCTTT. Its translation is CASSRQRNTEAFF.

This sequence joins TRBV11-2 and TRBJ2-7; no definite D call. CDR3 length: 12 residues. V lost 5 bases to trimming and J lost 9 bases, with 14 bases between them. In germline, CDR1 is SGHAT, CDR2 FQNNGV. The CDR3: CASSLGDPVQYF. DNA of the CDR3: TGTGCCAGCAGCCTAGGCGATCCCGTGCAGTACTTC.

The sample holds a few counts of this clone. The V gene is TRBV28, the J gene TRBJ2-3; 7 bases match TRBD1. Germline V gene sequence: CDR1 MDHEN, CDR2 SYDVKM. Trimming took 2 bases from V and 5 from J; bases not matched to a gene: 16. The CDR3 consists of 18 residues. CDR3 bases: TGTGCCAGCAGTTTACGCCCGAGGGGGCGAGGAGAGCGAGATACGCAGTATTTT. Its protein is CASSLRPRGRGERDTQYF.

This clone has more than one count but fewer than ten. The rearrangement links TRBV7-8 to TRBJ2-7; TRBD1 matches at 10 bases. Germline V CDR1 and CDR2: SGHVS, FQNEAQ. J lost 3 bases, V lost 1 base, and 3 bases had no gene match. The CDR3 has 15 residues. This CDR3 is CASSLVRTGGYEQYF. CDR3 coding DNA: TGTGCCAGCAGCTTAGTGAGGACAGGGGGCTACGAGCAGTACTTC.

This clone showed up just a few times. The chain joins TRBV5-8 to TRBJ1-2; tentative D call: TRBD1 (5 bases). Germline V CDR1 and CDR2: SGHTS, YDEGEE. The CDR3 extends over 12 amino acids. The CDR3 DNA reads TGTGCGTCAATGACAGACAACTATGGCTACACCTTC. Translated, it gives CASMTDNYGYTF.

The genes are TRBV5-8 and TRBJ1-2, with D uncertain. V lost 0 bases to trimming and J lost 2 bases, with 11 bases between them. Germline V gene sequence: CDR1 SGHTS, CDR2 YDEGEE. The CDR3 loop spans 15 amino acids. Written as DNA, the CDR3 is TGTGCCAGCAGCTTGGATGGCTTGAAGAACTATGGCTACACCTTC. It encodes CASSLDGLKNYGYTF.